This T cell receptor beta chain was sequenced during a study of tumor and adjacent non-tumor tissue in lung cancer. Across the study: The patients, roughly eleven men and 5 women, were about 31 to 80 with stage I to III disease. Each sample yielded millions of productive TCRbeta reads on average. Overall study findings and caveats: Compared with tumor, normal lung showed significantly lower TCR diversity. In normal lung, the top 100 clones were significantly more dominant than in tumor.

Three rounds of nested PCR, following a modified ARM-PCR protocol, produced the TCRbeta library. TCRdb independently ran MiXCR on the multiplex PCR reads; one entry per CDR3 protein. The sample includes under 150,000 distinct CDR3 sequences, roughly 70% of them seen just once. The ends were cut back, 0 bases at V and 4 bases at J, with 10 bases in the middle. Germline loops: CDR1 MGHRA, CDR2 YSYEKL. This CDR3 comprises 14 residues. This sample's RNA came from whole unsorted tissue. Comments on this clonotype: Its antigen is as yet unknown.

The source of this sequence is a man aged 60-69 years with small cell lung cancer. Specimen: lung tumor tissue. The rearrangement links TRBV4-1 to TRBJ2-7; D is unclear. CDR3 residues: CASSQDPSHYEQYF. The CDR3 coding sequence is TGCGCCAGCAGCCAAGACCCCTCCCATTACGAGCAGTACTTC.